Below, 2 T cell receptor beta chains from the same sample are listed, as sequenced in a study of human T cells and chemical hapten exposure. Each CDR3 protein gets one entry after TCRdb re-called the RACE reads with MiXCR. The sample shows 180,000 or so distinct CDR3 sequences, more than 14% of them seen only once. Regarding time point: patch test 1, 2 weeks after DPC sensitization. Stated treatment: therapeutic diphenylcyclopropenone sensitization with weekly scalp DPC. This specimen was whole blood, taken in connection with sensitization to the hapten diphenylcyclopropenone (DPC). These receptors came from a woman aged 30 to 39 with alopecia areata. Some clones in this sample may be carry-over from other donors' samples.

A note on this clonotype: Compared with germline, one end of the junction differs, possibly owing to a read error. The rearrangement links TRBV4-3 to TRBJ1-1; weak D call: TRBD1 (5 bases). Germline V gives CDR1 LGHNA, CDR2 YSLEER. The CDR3 is 14 amino acids. The CDR3 loop is CASSQDRDDTETFF. Here the CDR3 DNA reads TGCGCCAGCAGCCAAGACAGGGATGACACTGAAACTTTCTTT.

J is TRBJ1-1 and V is TRBV5-1, with D uncertain. Germline lookup yields CDR1 SGHRS and CDR2 YFSETQ. V lost 0 bases to trimming and J lost 4 bases, with 10 bases between them. The CDR3 has 14 amino acids. The CDR3 sequence: CASSLDWGITEAFF. CDR3 nucleotides: TGCGCCAGCAGCTTGGATTGGGGAATCACTGAAGCTTTCTTT.